The sample holds one count of the clone carrying this T cell receptor beta chain. The sample belongs to a study of blood T cell repertoires in COVID-19. In the study overall: The United States, Italy and Spain were the sources of the acute and convalescent COVID-19 samples.

Authors' processing steps: Estimated nucleated cell counts came from reference gene primer amplification. Profiling relied on immunoSEQ multiplex PCR, and the TCRdb table lists in-frame clones only, not all of them. That table is the source of V, J and clone size, and D and trimming were worked out from the DNA. Of 200,000 to 250,000 clones listed, 85% are singletons. This CDR3 is 16 amino acids long. Germline CDR1 is SGHTA and CDR2 is FQGNSA. V dropped 5 bases and J dropped 2; count of bases not matched to a gene: 7. What was sequenced was PBMCs or T cells enriched from blood (not recorded which). This chain connects TRBV7-2 to TRBJ2-3, with 10 bases aligning to TRBD1. The source is a man aged 35-49 years who had recovered from COVID-19. Written as DNA, the CDR3 is TGTGCCAGCAGCATTAGGGACAGGGGTAACACAGATACGCAGTATTTT. Its protein product is CASSIRDRGNTDTQYF.